These T cell receptor beta chains were read from a single sample in a study of coeliac disease. Measured with immunoSEQ multiplex PCR; TCRdb has only the in-frame clones, and not every one. This table holds a few thousand clones, roughly 60% found once. The sequenced sample consisted of intraepithelial lymphocytes from the gut. All receptors come from a human donor with active celiac disease. CDR3s include the opening cysteine and the closing phenylalanine or tryptophan. The D gene is left open where the match is weak. Rows give clone size only sometimes, using once, few, many, or a class for an expanded clone.

v_gene	j_gene	len	d_gene	abundance	CDR3nt	CDR3aa
TRBV7-6	TRBJ2-7	14	TRBD2	-	TGTGCCAGCAGCTTCGGGACTACGATCTACGAGCAGTACTTC	CASSFGTTIYEQYF
TRBV28	TRBJ1-4	15	TRBD1	-	TGTGCCAGCAGTCAGGGACAGGCAACTAATGAAAAACTGTTTTTT	CASSQGQATNEKLFF
TRBV6-5	TRBJ2-7	14	TRBD1	-	TGTGCCAGCACCCAGGGACAGGGGTTCTACGAGCAGTACTTC	CASTQGQGFYEQYF
TRBV4-2	TRBJ2-1	16	TRBD2	-	TGTGCCAGCAGCCGGCCAGGGACTAGCGGGATGAATGAGCAGTTCTTC	CASSRPGTSGMNEQFF
TRBV5-6	TRBJ2-7	13	-	-	TGTGCCAGCAGTTTTGGGCCCGCCTACGAGCAGTACTTC	CASSFGPAYEQYF
TRBV29-1	TRBJ2-7	13	TRBD1	-	TGCAGCGTTGAGGGGGACAGGGACTACGAGCAGTACTTC	CSVEGDRDYEQYF
TRBV2	TRBJ2-7	11	-	-	TGTGCCAGCACGACGGCGGTCGAGCAGTACTTC	CASTTAVEQYF
TRBV10-3	TRBJ1-5	14	-	-	TGTGCCATCAGTGAGTCTTCAGGGGTACAGCCCCAGCATTTT	CAISESSGVQPQHF
TRBV7-2	TRBJ2-1	14	-	-	TGTGCCAGCAGCTCGGGGACACCGTCCAATGAGCAGTTCTTC	CASSSGTPSNEQFF
TRBV27	TRBJ1-1	15	-	-	TGTGCCAGCACCCCTCGGGGGGCTCTAAACACTGAAGCTTTCTTT	CASTPRGALNTEAFF
TRBV4-1	TRBJ2-1	13	-	-	TGCGCCAGCAGCCGAGTCCTAAACAATGAGCAGTTCTTC	CASSRVLNNEQFF
TRBV11-2	TRBJ2-7	18	TRBD2	-	TGTGCCAGCAGCTCTCTCCGGACTAGCGGGAAATCCCCCTACGAGCAGTACTTC	CASSSLRTSGKSPYEQYF
TRBV27	TRBJ2-2	17	-	-	TGTGCCAGCAGTCTCCTTCTTTCCTACCCGAACACCGGGGAGCTGTTTTTT	CASSLLLSYPNTGELFF
TRBV10-1	TRBJ2-6	15	-	once	TGCGCCAGCAGGCCGGAGGTACCTGGGGCCAACGTCCTGACTTTC	CASRPEVPGANVLTF
TRBV7-2	TRBJ2-4	14	-	-	TGTGCCAGCAGCTTACTAGGGGACAAAAACATTCAGTACTTC	CASSLLGDKNIQYF
TRBV6-4	TRBJ2-5	13	-	-	TGTGCCAGCAGTGAGGGCTCAGGGGAGACCCAGTACTTC	CASSEGSGETQYF
TRBV5-6	TRBJ2-7	14	-	large	TGTGCCAGCAGCAGCGGGACACCTTCCTACGAGCAGTACTTC	CASSSGTPSYEQYF
TRBV7-9	TRBJ2-5	15	TRBD2	-	TGTGCCAGCACCCAATCCAGGACGGGGGGAGAGACCCAGTACTTC	CASTQSRTGGETQYF
TRBV28	TRBJ1-2	14	-	few	TGTGCCACCGGGACTAACATGAATAACTATGGCTACACCTTC	CATGTNMNNYGYTF
TRBV27	TRBJ2-3	16	TRBD2	-	TGTGCCAGCAGTTTTTCTAGCGGGAGGACCACAGATACGCAGTATTTT	CASSFSSGRTTDTQYF
TRBV7-2	TRBJ2-7	18	TRBD2	few	TGTGCCAGCAGCTTAGTGGTTCTAGCGGGAGGTACCCCCTACGAGCAGTACTTC	CASSLVVLAGGTPYEQYF
TRBV7-9	TRBJ1-5	14	TRBD1	-	TGTGCCAGCAGTTGGACAGGGGACAATCAGCCCCAGCATTTT	CASSWTGDNQPQHF
TRBV4-1	TRBJ2-7	16	TRBD2	-	TGCGCCAGCAGCCAAGACCCTAGCGGAGCGATCTACGAGCAGTACTTC	CASSQDPSGAIYEQYF
TRBV2	TRBJ2-3	13	-	-	TGTGCCAGCAGAAACAGGTTAGGAGATACGCAGTATTTT	CASRNRLGDTQYF
TRBV5-1	TRBJ2-3	16	-	-	TGCGCCAGCAGCTTGGACACCATCGGAGGCACAGATACGCAGTATTTT	CASSLDTIGGTDTQYF
TRBV7-2	TRBJ2-1	15	TRBD2	once	TGTGCCAGCAGCCGGACTAGCGGGATCTACAATGAGCAGTTCTTC	CASSRTSGIYNEQFF
TRBV5-1	TRBJ1-1	14	TRBD1	-	TGCGCCAGCAGCTTTATACAGGGGAGCACTGAAGCTTTCTTT	CASSFIQGSTEAFF
TRBV9	TRBJ1-3	16	-	few	TGTGCCAGCAGCTTCCGGGTCAGGGACTCTGGAAACACCATATATTTT	CASSFRVRDSGNTIYF
TRBV15	TRBJ2-5	15	-	-	TGTGCCACCTGTGACACGGAATCGTTAATGGAGACCCAGTACTTC	CATCDTESLMETQYF
TRBV4-1	TRBJ2-1	17	TRBD1	-	TGCGCCAGCAGCCGAGAGGCCTTTAGGGGGCTATACAATGAGCAGTTCTTC	CASSREAFRGLYNEQFF
TRBV28	TRBJ2-1	18	TRBD2	-	TGTGCCAGCAGTTTATTTAGCACACTAGCGTTTCCCTACAATGAGCAGTTCTTC	CASSLFSTLAFPYNEQFF
TRBV19	TRBJ2-3	13	TRBD2	-	TGTGCCAGTAGTATACATCTAGCGGGATCGCAGTATTTT	CASSIHLAGSQYF
TRBV4-1	TRBJ2-2	16	-	-	TGCGCCAGCAGCCACCCCCCATCGGGTAGCACCGGGGAGCTGTTTTTT	CASSHPPSGSTGELFF
TRBV7-3	TRBJ1-2	17	-	-	TGTGCCAGCAGCCCGGCACCCAACCCAGGGTTGGACTATGGCTACACCTTC	CASSPAPNPGLDYGYTF
TRBV28	TRBJ2-1	14	TRBD2	few	TGTGCCAGCAGTTCGCCGACTAGCGGGATTGAGCAGTTCTTC	CASSSPTSGIEQFF
TRBV6-1	TRBJ2-7	18	TRBD2	once	TGTGCCAGCAGTGAAAGGGGAAGTCTAGCGGGATCCCCCTACGAGCAGTACTTC	CASSERGSLAGSPYEQYF